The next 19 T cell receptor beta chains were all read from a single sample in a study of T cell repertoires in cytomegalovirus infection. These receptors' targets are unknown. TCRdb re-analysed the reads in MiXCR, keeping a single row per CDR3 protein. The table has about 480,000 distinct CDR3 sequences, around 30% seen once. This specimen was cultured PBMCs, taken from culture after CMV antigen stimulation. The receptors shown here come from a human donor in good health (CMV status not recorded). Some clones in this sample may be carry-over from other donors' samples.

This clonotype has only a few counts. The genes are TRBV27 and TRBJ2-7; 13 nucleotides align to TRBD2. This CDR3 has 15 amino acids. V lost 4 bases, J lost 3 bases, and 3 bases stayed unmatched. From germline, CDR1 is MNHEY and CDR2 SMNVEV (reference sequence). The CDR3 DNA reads TGTGCCAGCAGTTCCTGGACTAGCGGGAGCTACGAGCAGTACTTC. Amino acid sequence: CASSSWTSGSYEQYF.

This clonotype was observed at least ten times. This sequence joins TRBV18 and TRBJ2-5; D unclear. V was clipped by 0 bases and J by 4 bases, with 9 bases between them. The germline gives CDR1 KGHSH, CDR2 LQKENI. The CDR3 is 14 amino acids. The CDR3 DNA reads TGTGCCAGCTCACCACCGGCTAGTCGAGAGACCCAGTACTTC. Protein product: CASSPPASRETQYF. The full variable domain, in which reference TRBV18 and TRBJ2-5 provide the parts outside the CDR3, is NAGVMQNPRHLVRRRGQEARLRCSPMKGHSHVYWYRQLPEEGLKFMVYLQKENIIDESGMPKERFSAEFPKEGPSILRIQQVVRGDSAAYFCASSPPASRETQYFGPGTRLLVL.

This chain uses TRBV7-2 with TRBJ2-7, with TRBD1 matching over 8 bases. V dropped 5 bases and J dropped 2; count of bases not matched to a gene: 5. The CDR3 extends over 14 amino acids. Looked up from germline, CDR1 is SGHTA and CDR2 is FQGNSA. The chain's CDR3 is CASSPQGATYEQYF. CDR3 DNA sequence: TGTGCCAGCAGCCCTCAGGGGGCGACCTACGAGCAGTACTTC.

CDR3 protein: CASSYSGTGGAETQYF. The DNA of the CDR3 is TGTGCCAGCAGTTACAGCGGGACAGGGGGCGCGGAGACCCAGTACTTC. The chain combines TRBV6-1 with TRBJ2-5; TRBD1 matches at 12 bases. The V segment lost 5 bases and the J segment 5 bases; nucleotides outside the gene matches: 9. The CDR3 totals 16 residues. The germline CDR1 and CDR2 sequences are MNHNS and SASEGT.

The CDR3 here is CASSFPYGPQHF. CDR3 nucleotide sequence: TGTGCCAGCAGTTTCCCTTACGGGCCCCAGCATTTT. The V call is TRBV6-2 or TRBV6-3, the J call TRBJ1-5; D is ambiguous. With 4 bases removed from V and 9 bases from J, the gap between germline ends came to 10 bases. The CDR3 has 12 amino acids. Germline CDR1 and CDR2: MNHEY and SVGEGT.

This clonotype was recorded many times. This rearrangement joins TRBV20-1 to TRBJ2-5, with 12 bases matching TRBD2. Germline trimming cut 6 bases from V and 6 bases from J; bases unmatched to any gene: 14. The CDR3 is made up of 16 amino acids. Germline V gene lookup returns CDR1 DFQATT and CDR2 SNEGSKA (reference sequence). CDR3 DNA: TGCAGTGCGGGGGGGCTAGCGGGAGGGCCCTTGAAGACCCAGTACTTC. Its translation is CSAGGLAGGPLKTQYF.

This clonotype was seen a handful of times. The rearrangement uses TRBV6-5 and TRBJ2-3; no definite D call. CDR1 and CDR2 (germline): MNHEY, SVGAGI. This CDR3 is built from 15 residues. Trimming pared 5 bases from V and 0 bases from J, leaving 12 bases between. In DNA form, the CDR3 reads TGTGCCAGCAGTACCCCTTATGGGAGCACAGATACGCAGTATTTT. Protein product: CASSTPYGSTDTQYF.

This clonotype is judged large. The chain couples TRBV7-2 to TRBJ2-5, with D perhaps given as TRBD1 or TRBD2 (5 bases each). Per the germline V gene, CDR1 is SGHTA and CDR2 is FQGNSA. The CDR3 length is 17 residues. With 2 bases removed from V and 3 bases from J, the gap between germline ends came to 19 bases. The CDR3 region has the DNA TGTGCCAGCAGCTTATCTCTGGGGGAGCCTAATAAAGAGACCCAGTACTTC. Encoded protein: CASSLSLGEPNKETQYF.

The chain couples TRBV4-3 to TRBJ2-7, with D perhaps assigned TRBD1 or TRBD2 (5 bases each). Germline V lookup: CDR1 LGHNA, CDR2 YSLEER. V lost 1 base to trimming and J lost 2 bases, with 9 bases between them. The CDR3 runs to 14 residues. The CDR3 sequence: CASSQGDLTYEQYF. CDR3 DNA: TGCGCCAGCAGCCAAGGGGACCTAACCTACGAGCAGTACTTC.

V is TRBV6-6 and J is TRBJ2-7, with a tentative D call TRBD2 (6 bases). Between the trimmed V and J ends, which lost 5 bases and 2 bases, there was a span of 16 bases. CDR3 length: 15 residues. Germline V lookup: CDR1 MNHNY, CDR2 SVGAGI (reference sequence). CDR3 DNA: TGTGCCAGCAGTAAGGGCGGGACTGCGGCCTACGAGCAGTACGTC. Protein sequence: CASSKGGTAAYEQYV.

The DNA of the CDR3 is TGCAGCGTTGAAGGACAGGGGGCTGGTGGCTACACCTTC. Translating it yields CSVEGQGAGGYTF. V gene TRBV29-1 combines with J gene TRBJ1-2, with TRBD1 matching over 10 bases. Germline lookup yields CDR1 SQVTM and CDR2 ANQGSEA. With V trimmed by 1 base and J by 7 bases, 3 bases remained unmatched. The CDR3 is 13 amino acids. Using reference TRBV29-1 and TRBJ1-2 for the parts outside the CDR3, the full variable domain is SAVISQKPSRDICQRGTSLTIQCQVDSQVTMMFWYRQQPGQSLTLIATANQGSEATYESGFVIDKFPISRPNLTFSTLTVSNMSPEDSSIYLCSVEGQGAGGYTFGSGTRLTVV.

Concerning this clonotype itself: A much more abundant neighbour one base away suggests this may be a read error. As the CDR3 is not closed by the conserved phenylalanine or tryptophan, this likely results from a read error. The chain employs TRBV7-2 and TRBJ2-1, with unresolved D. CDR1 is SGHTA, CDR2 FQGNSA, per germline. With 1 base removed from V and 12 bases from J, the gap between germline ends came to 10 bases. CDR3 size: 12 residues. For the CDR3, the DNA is TGTGCCAGCAGCTTAGGTGGCTACCCGCAGTTCTTA. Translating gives CASSLGGYPQFL.

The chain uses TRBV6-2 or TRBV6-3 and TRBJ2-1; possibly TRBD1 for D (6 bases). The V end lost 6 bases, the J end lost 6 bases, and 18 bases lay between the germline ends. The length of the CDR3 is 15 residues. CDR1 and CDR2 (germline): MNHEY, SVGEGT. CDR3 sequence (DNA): TGTGCCAGCAGCGACGGACAGCTAATAATCAATGAGCAGTTCTTC. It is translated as CASSDGQLIINEQFF.

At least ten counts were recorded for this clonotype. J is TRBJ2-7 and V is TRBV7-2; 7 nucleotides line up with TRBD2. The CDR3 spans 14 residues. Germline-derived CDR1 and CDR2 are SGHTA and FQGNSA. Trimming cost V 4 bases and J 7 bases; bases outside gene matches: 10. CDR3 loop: CASSSDHTSVEQYV. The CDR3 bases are TGTGCCAGCAGCTCGGACCATACTAGCGTGGAGCAGTACGTC.

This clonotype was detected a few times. CDR3 nucleotide sequence: TGTGCCAGTAGTACCCGGGACACAATCTCCAATGAGCAGTTCTTC. Amino acid sequence: CASSTRDTISNEQFF. The rearrangement links TRBV19 to TRBJ2-1; tentative D call: TRBD1 (6 bases). This CDR3 has 15 amino acids. V was cut by 4 bases and J by 6 bases, with 16 bases left in between. Germline values: CDR1 LNHDA, CDR2 SQIVND (reference sequence).

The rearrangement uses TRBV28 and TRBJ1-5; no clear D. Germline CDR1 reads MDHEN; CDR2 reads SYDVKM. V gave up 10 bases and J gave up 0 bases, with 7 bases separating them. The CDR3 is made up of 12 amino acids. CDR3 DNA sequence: TGTGCCACCTCAGCTAGCAATCAGCCCCAGCATTTT. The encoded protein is CATSASNQPQHF.

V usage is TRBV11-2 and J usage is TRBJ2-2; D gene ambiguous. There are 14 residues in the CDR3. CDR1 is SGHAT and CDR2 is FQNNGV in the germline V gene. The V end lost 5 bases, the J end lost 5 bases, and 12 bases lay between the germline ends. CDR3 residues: CASSPASRTGELFF. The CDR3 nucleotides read TGTGCCAGCAGCCCTGCGTCGAGAACCGGGGAGCTGTTTTTT.

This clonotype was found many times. CDR3 in amino acids: CASSLGVSGRLVSEQYF. The DNA of the CDR3 is TGTGCCAGCAGCTTAGGAGTTAGCGGGAGGCTCGTCTCCGAGCAGTACTTC. The V and J genes are TRBV7-2 and TRBJ2-7, with TRBD2 matching over 10 bases. Trimming took 1 base from V and 6 from J; bases not matched to a gene: 12. Germline CDR1 is SGHTA and CDR2 is FQGNSA. The CDR3 sequence is 17 residues long.

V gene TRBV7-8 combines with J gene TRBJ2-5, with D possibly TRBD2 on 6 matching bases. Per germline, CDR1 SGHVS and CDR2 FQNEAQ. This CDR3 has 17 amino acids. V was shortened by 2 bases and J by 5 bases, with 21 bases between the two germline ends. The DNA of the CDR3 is TGTGCCAGCAGCTTAAATGGGGGGACGGAACTGGTCGAGACCCAGTACTTC. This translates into CASSLNGGTELVETQYF.